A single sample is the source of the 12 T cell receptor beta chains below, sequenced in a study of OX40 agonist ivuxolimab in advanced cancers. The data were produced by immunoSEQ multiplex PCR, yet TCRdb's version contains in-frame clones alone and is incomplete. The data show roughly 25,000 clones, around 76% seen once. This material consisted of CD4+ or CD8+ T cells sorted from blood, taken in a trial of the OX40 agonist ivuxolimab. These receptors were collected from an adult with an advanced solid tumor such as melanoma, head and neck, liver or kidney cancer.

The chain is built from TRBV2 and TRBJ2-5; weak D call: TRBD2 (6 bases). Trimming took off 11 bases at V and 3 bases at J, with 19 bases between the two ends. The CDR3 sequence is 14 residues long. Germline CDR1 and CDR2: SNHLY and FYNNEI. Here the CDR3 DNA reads TGTGCCCTCAGACGGGACTCACAGGAAGAGACCCAGTACTTC. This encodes CALRRDSQEETQYF.

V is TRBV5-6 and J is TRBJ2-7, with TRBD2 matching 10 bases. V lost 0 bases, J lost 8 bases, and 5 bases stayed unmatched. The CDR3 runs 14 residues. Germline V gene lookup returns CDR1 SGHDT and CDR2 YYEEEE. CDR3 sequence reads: CASSLEASGGQQYF. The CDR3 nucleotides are TGTGCCAGCAGCTTGGAGGCTAGCGGGGGACAGCAGTACTTC.

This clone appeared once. CDR3 sequence: CASSLSGTGAYEQYF. CDR3 in DNA: TGTGCCAGCAGCCTGTCCGGGACAGGGGCCTACGAGCAGTACTTC. The chain uses TRBV11-2 and TRBJ2-7; 10 bases agree with TRBD1. The germline V gene has CDR1 SGHAT and CDR2 FQNNGV. The CDR3 is 15 residues long. Trimming removed 5 bases from V and 2 bases from J; junction bases left unmatched: 6.

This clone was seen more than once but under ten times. The CDR3 loop reads CASKFGGDTEAFF. DNA for the CDR3: TGTGCCAGTAAATTCGGGGGGGACACTGAAGCTTTCTTT. The J gene is TRBJ1-1, the V gene TRBV19; D possibly corresponds to TRBD1 (5 bases). This CDR3 has 13 residues. The germline gives CDR1 LNHDA, CDR2 SQIVND (reference sequence). Trimming shortened V by 7 bases and J by 3 bases, and 12 bases separated the two germline ends. Together with reference TRBV19 and TRBJ1-1, the CDR3 gives the full variable domain: DGGITQSPKYLFRKEGQNVTLSCEQNLNHDAMYWYRQDPGQGLRLIYYSQIVNDFQKGDIAEGYSVSREKKESFPLTVTSAQKNPTAFYLCASKFGGDTEAFFGQGTRLTVV.

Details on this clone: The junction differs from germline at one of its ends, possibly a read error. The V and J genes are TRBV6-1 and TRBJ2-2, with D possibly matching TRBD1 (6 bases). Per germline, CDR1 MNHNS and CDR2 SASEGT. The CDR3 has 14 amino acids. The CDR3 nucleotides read TGTGCCAGCGGCTTGTTAGGACAGACCGAGGAGCTGTTTTTT. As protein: CASGLLGQTEELFF.

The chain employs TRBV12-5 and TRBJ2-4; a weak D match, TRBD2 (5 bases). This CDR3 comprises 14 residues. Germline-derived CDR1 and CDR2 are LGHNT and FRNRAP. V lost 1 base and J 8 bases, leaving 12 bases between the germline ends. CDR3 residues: CASGLEGVRDIQYF. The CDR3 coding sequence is TGTGCTAGTGGTTTGGAGGGAGTTCGGGACATTCAGTACTTC.

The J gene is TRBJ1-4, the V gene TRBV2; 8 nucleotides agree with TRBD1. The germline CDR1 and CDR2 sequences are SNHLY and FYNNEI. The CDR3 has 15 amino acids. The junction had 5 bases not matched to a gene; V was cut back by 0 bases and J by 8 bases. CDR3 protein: CASSEADRAGEKLFF. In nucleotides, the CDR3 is TGTGCCAGCAGTGAAGCGGACAGGGCGGGAGAAAAACTGTTTTTT.

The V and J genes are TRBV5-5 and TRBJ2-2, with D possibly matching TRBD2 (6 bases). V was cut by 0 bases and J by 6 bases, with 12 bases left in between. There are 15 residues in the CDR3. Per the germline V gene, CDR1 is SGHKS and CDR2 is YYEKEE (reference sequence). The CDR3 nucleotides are TGTGCCAGCAGCTTGGTGGGGGGAGTCCCCGGGGAGCTGTTTTTT. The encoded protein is CASSLVGGVPGELFF. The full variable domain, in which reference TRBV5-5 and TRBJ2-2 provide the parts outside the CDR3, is DAGVTQSPTHLIKTRGQQVTLRCSPISGHKSVSWYQQVLGQGPQFIFQYYEKEERGRGNFPDRFSARQFPNYSSELNVNALLLGDSALYLCASSLVGGVPGELFFGEGSRLTVL.

The CDR3 DNA reads TGTGCCAGCAGTTCCCCCGGGACAGGGCTATCCTACGAGCAGTACTTC. Translated: CASSSPGTGLSYEQYF. The rearrangement uses TRBV28 and TRBJ2-7, with 9 bases that match TRBD1. Germline V gene data show CDR1 as MDHEN and CDR2 as SYDVKM. After removal of 4 bases from V and 1 base from J, the junction contained 8 bases not matched to a gene. The CDR3 totals 16 residues.

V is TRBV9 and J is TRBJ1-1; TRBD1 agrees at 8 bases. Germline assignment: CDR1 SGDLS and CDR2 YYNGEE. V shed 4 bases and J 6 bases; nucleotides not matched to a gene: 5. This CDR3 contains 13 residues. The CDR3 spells CASSTTGGAEAFF. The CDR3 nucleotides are TGTGCCAGCAGCACAACAGGGGGAGCTGAAGCTTTCTTT.

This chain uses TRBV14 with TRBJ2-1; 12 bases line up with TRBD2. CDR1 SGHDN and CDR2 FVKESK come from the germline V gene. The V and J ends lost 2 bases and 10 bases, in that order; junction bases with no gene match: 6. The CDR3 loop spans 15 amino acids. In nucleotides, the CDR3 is TGTGCCAGCAGCCAACTAGCGGGGGGGCTCATCGAGCAGTTCTTC. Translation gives CASSQLAGGLIEQFF.

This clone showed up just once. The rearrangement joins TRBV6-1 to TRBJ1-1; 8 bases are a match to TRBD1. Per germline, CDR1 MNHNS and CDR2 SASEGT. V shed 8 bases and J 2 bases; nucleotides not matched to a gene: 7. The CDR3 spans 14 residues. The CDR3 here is CASGRGHQNTEAFF. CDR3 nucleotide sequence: TGTGCCAGCGGCAGGGGGCATCAAAACACTGAAGCTTTCTTT.